What follows is one TCR beta chain and its context. The V and J ends lost 3 bases and 4 bases respectively, with 7 bases between them. CDR3 length equals 12 residues. Germline loops: CDR1 DFQATT, CDR2 SNEGSKA (reference sequence). The data originate from a study of CD8+CD57+ T cells in acquired aplastic anemia. Study information: For CD4+ cells, healthy donors had an average of around 9.9 million reads.

TCR beta VDJ combinations and CDR3 sequences were profiled from genomic DNA. Each CDR3 protein gets one entry after TCRdb re-called the reads with MiXCR. The sample holds over 100,000 distinct CDR3 sequences; approximately 41% are singletons and the top ten take under 9%. The sample taken for sequencing was sorted CD4+, CD8+, or CD8+CD57+ T cells (not recorded which) from PBMCs. The gene calls are TRBV20-1 and TRBJ2-1; tentative D call: TRBD1 (6 bases). This clonotype was obtained from a human donor in good health, serving as a control. The CDR3 coding sequence is TGCAGTGCTAGTACAGGGTACAATGAGCAGTTCTTC. It is translated as CSASTGYNEQFF.